The 10 T cell receptor beta chains listed next were all sequenced from one sample in a study of immune cell composition in non-small cell lung cancer (dated by TCRdb to 2015 to 2018). Library preparation was by the immunoSEQ multiplex PCR assay. Not all clones reach the TCRdb copy of this immuneACCESS table, which keeps in-frame sequences only. Checked studies attribute under half of the gap to unresolved V genes and leave the rest unexplained. The sample table records around 13,000 clones; approximately 70% of these occur just once. The ten most abundant clones make up approximately 14% of the sample. Sequenced input: lung tumor tissue. The receptors come from a human donor with non-small cell lung cancer.

J is TRBJ2-1 and V is TRBV5-1; no definite D call. Germline V gene data show CDR1 as SGHRS and CDR2 as YFSETQ. The germline V and J ends were trimmed by 0 bases and 2 bases, with 6 bases remaining between them. The CDR3 is 14 amino acids. The CDR3 bases are TGCGCCAGCAGCTTGGACGCGGCCTACAATGAGCAGTTCTTC. Protein product: CASSLDAAYNEQFF.

The chain links TRBV7-9 to TRBJ1-4, with TRBD1 as a possible D gene (6 bases). CDR1 and CDR2 (germline): SEHNR, FQNEAQ (reference sequence). Deletions cut 2 bases from V and 4 bases from J, with 14 bases between. This CDR3 contains 16 residues. CDR3 loop: CASSLWATGRNEKLFF. The DNA for the CDR3 is TGTGCCAGCAGCTTATGGGCGACAGGACGTAATGAAAAACTGTTTTTT.

V and J are TRBV6-6 and TRBJ2-3, with D uncertain. Looked up from germline, CDR1 is MNHNY and CDR2 is SVGAGI (reference sequence). The V and J ends lost 3 bases and 1 base respectively, with 11 bases between them. The CDR3 contains 15 residues. The CDR3 is CASSYEATGTDTQYF. The CDR3, as DNA: TGTGCCAGCAGTTATGAGGCTACTGGCACAGATACGCAGTATTTT.

The chain uses TRBV18 and TRBJ2-7; 8 bases fit TRBD2. The CDR3 is 17 residues long. Germline V gene data show CDR1 as KGHSH and CDR2 as LQKENI. The V gene end was trimmed by 3 bases and the J gene end by 3 bases; junction bases not matched to a gene: 13. The CDR3 sequence is CASSPFSSREGLYEQYF. CDR3 in DNA: TGTGCCAGCTCACCGTTTTCATCTCGGGAGGGCCTCTACGAGCAGTACTTC.

The chain has TRBV15 and TRBJ2-7; TRBD1 matches 7 bases. CDR1 and CDR2 (germline): LNHNV, YYDKDF (reference sequence). Trimming removed 5 bases from V and 5 bases from J; junction bases left unmatched: 6. The CDR3 totals 13 residues. The DNA for the CDR3 is TGTGCCACCAGCTCAATAGGGGGCGACGAGCAGTACTTC. Amino acid sequence: CATSSIGGDEQYF.

The CDR3 sequence is CSVGGSDGYTF. The CDR3 DNA is TGCAGCGTTGGGGGCTCGGATGGCTACACCTTC. V and J are TRBV29-1 and TRBJ1-2; a weak D match, TRBD1 (5 bases). The CDR3 is 11 amino acids. Germline assignment: CDR1 SQVTM and CDR2 ANQGSEA. V gave up 4 bases and J gave up 6 bases, with 9 bases separating them.

This clone was observed a single time. This chain links TRBV6-1 with TRBJ2-7, with 9 bases that match TRBD1. Looked up from germline, CDR1 is MNHNS and CDR2 is SASEGT. CDR3 length: 14 residues. Trimming took 7 bases from V and 2 from J; bases not matched to a gene: 6. The CDR3 nucleotides are TGTGCCAGCAACCCCGGGACAGGGCCCTACGAGCAGTACTTC. Amino acid sequence: CASNPGTGPYEQYF.

The chain recombines TRBV6-1 with TRBJ2-7; 8 nucleotides align to TRBD2. Trimming cost V 8 bases and J 3 bases; bases outside gene matches: 6. The CDR3 has 13 amino acids. From germline, CDR1 is MNHNS and CDR2 SASEGT. The CDR3 DNA follows: TGTGCCAGCCGGCAGCGGGAGAGCTACGAGCAGTACTTC. Amino acid sequence: CASRQRESYEQYF.

The chain is built from TRBV6-5 and TRBJ1-2, with a weak D call TRBD1 (5 bases). The CDR3 runs 15 residues. Trimming shortened V by 6 bases and J by 7 bases, and 21 bases separated the two germline ends. Germline V lookup: CDR1 MNHEY, CDR2 SVGAGI. The CDR3 DNA follows: TGTGCCAGCAGAAAGACAGTCCGGGCTCCAAGTGGCTACACCTTC. Protein sequence: CASRKTVRAPSGYTF.

This rearrangement joins TRBV7-2 to TRBJ1-5; 9 bases fit TRBD1. The CDR3 covers 17 residues. CDR1 is SGHTA and CDR2 is FQGNSA in the germline V gene. Trimming removed 5 bases from V and 1 base from J; junction bases left unmatched: 9. CDR3 in DNA: TGTGCCAGCAGCCAGCAGACGGACAGGGGAAGCAATCAGCCCCAGCATTTT. This encodes CASSQQTDRGSNQPQHF.